The rows below give T cell receptor beta chains drawn from one sample of a study of T cell changes during pregnancy in multiple sclerosis. Clones were read by immunoSEQ multiplex PCR, and TCRdb kept only the in-frame ones, dropping some. The sample has roughly 76,000 clones, just over 90% seen once; the top ten hold around 0.45%. The starting material was CD4+ T cells from peripheral blood mononuclear cells, obtained in the second trimester of pregnancy. These receptors originate from a female donor with multiple sclerosis, enrolled in a pregnancy study. Both conserved end residues are part of each CDR3. A D gene is named only where the DNA matches it firmly. Not every row has a clone size; where given, it reads once, few, many or a size class.

cdr3_nt: TGTGCCAGCAGCTTTGTCGGGTGGGTAGTGAACACTGAAGCTTTCTTT
cdr3_aa: CASSFVGWVVNTEAFF
d_call: .
clone_size: once
v_call: TRBV12-1
j_call: TRBJ1-1

cdr3_nt: TGTGCCAGCAGTGATCAACTGGGACTAGAGTTTTCCGAGCAGTACTTC
cdr3_aa: CASSDQLGLEFSEQYF
d_call: TRBD2
clone_size: once
v_call: TRBV6-1
j_call: TRBJ2-7

cdr3_nt: TGTGCCAGCATTGCGGGCTCGCGGGAAAAACTGTTTTTT
cdr3_aa: CASIAGSREKLFF
d_call: .
clone_size: once
v_call: TRBV2
j_call: TRBJ1-4

cdr3_nt: TGTGCCAGCAGTGAGGGCAGGACAGGGCCCAAGTACTTC
cdr3_aa: CASSEGRTGPKYF
d_call: TRBD1
clone_size: .
v_call: TRBV2
j_call: TRBJ2-7

cdr3_nt: TGTGCCAGCAGCTTACACGGGGGGGAGACCCAGTACTTC
cdr3_aa: CASSLHGGETQYF
d_call: TRBD2
clone_size: .
v_call: TRBV7-2
j_call: TRBJ2-5

cdr3_nt: TGTGCCAGCAGCGGGGGGACTAGCGGGGGCCGGGAGACCCAGTACTTC
cdr3_aa: CASSGGTSGGRETQYF
d_call: TRBD2
clone_size: .
v_call: TRBV9
j_call: TRBJ2-5

cdr3_nt: TGTGCCAGCAGTTTACCCGGGACAGGGACCTACGAGCAGTACTTC
cdr3_aa: CASSLPGTGTYEQYF
d_call: TRBD1
clone_size: .
v_call: TRBV28
j_call: TRBJ2-7

cdr3_nt: TGCGCCAGCAGCTTGTCACTAAACTATGGCTACACCTTC
cdr3_aa: CASSLSLNYGYTF
d_call: .
clone_size: .
v_call: TRBV5-1
j_call: TRBJ1-2

cdr3_nt: TGTGCCAGCAGTTTAAGGTCGGGGGGAGTGGGGGATGAGCAGTTCTTC
cdr3_aa: CASSLRSGGVGDEQFF
d_call: TRBD2
clone_size: .
v_call: TRBV27
j_call: TRBJ2-1

cdr3_nt: TGTGCCAGCAGTACTCCCCGACTGGGTCTGGTGGAGCAGTACTTC
cdr3_aa: CASSTPRLGLVEQYF
d_call: .
clone_size: .
v_call: TRBV28
j_call: TRBJ2-7

cdr3_nt: TGTGCCAGCAGTAAGACTAGTTCCTACGAGCAGTACTTC
cdr3_aa: CASSKTSSYEQYF
d_call: .
clone_size: .
v_call: TRBV6-5
j_call: TRBJ2-7

cdr3_nt: TGTGCCAGCGGAGCCTCTGCGGGAAACAATGAGCAGTTCTTC
cdr3_aa: CASGASAGNNEQFF
d_call: .
clone_size: .
v_call: TRBV6-6
j_call: TRBJ2-1

cdr3_nt: TGCGCCAGCAGATCTGACAGGGTGCCGGATTCACCCCTCCACTTT
cdr3_aa: CASRSDRVPDSPLHF
d_call: TRBD1
clone_size: .
v_call: TRBV5-1
j_call: TRBJ1-6

cdr3_nt: TGCGCCAGCAGCGTGGGACAGGGGAGCACAGATACGCAGTATTTT
cdr3_aa: CASSVGQGSTDTQYF
d_call: TRBD1
clone_size: .
v_call: TRBV5-1
j_call: TRBJ2-3

cdr3_nt: TGTGCCAGCAGCTCCATAGCGGGGGGGAGGTATGAGCAGTTCTTC
cdr3_aa: CASSSIAGGRYEQFF
d_call: TRBD2
clone_size: .
v_call: TRBV7-3
j_call: TRBJ2-1

cdr3_nt: TGCGCCAGCAGCCACGGGAAAACCACAGATACGCAGTATTTT
cdr3_aa: CASSHGKTTDTQYF
d_call: .
clone_size: .
v_call: TRBV4-1
j_call: TRBJ2-3